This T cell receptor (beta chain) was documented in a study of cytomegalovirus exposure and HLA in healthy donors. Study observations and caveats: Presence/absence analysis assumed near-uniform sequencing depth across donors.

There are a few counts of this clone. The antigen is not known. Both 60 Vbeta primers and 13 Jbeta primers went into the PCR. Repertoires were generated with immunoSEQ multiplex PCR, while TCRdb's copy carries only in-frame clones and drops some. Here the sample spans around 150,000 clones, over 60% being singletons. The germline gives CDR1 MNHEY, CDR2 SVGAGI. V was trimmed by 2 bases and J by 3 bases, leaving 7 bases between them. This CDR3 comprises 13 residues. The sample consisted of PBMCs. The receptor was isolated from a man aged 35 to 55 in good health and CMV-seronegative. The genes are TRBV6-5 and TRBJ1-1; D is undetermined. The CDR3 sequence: CASSYGAHTEAFF. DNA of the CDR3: TGTGCCAGCAGTTACGGAGCTCACACTGAAGCTTTCTTT.